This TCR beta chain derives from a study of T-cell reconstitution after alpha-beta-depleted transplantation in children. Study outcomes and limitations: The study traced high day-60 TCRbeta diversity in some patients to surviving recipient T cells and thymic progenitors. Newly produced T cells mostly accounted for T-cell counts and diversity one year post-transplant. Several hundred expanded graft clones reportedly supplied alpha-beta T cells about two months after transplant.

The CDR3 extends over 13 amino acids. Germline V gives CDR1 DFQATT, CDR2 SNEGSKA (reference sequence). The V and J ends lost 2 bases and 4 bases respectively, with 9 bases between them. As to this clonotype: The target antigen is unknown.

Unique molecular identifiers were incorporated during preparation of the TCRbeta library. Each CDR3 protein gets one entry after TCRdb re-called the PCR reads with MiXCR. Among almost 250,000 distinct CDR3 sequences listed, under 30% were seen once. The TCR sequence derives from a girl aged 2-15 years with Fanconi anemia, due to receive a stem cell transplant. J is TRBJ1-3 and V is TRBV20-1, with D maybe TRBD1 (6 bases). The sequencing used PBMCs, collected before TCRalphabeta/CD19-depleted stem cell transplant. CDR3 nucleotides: TGCAGTGCTAGACAGGGGAGGGGAAACACCATATATTTT. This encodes CSARQGRGNTIYF.